The 10 T cell receptor beta chains listed next were all sequenced from one sample in a study of cytomegalovirus exposure and HLA in healthy donors (dated by TCRdb to the late 2010s). The library came from the immunoSEQ multiplex PCR assay. For the multiplex PCR, a mixture combining 60 forward primers for TCR Vbeta segments and 13 reverse primers for TCR Jbeta segments was used. TCRdb retrieved this table from immuneACCESS and kept in-frame rearrangements only. Not all clones are present; in checked studies, unresolved V genes account for under half, and no reason is known for the remainder. The sample table records around 95,000 clones; roughly 82% of these occur just once. Roughly 3.5% of the sample comes from the top ten. The sample was PBMCs. Every receptor here comes from a young man in good health and CMV-seropositive.

The V gene is TRBV19, the J gene TRBJ1-5, with TRBD1 as a possible D gene (6 bases). Looked up from germline, CDR1 is LNHDA and CDR2 is SQIVND (reference sequence). This CDR3 contains 13 residues. The ends were cut back, 1 base at V and 8 bases at J, with 9 bases in the middle. The chain's CDR3 is CASSIAGVEPQHF. In DNA form, the CDR3 reads TGTGCCAGTAGTATAGCAGGGGTTGAGCCCCAGCATTTT.

The table lists this clone with a count of one. An end of the junction differs from the germline gene, which may be a read error. The chain joins TRBV7-9 to TRBJ2-7, with D perhaps matching TRBD1 (5 bases). The CDR3 length is 12 residues. The germline V gene encodes CDR1 SEHNR and CDR2 FQNEAQ (reference sequence). CDR3 sequence: CSSSLQVSEQYF. The CDR3 DNA reads as TGTTCCAGCAGCTTACAGGTCTCAGAGCAGTACTTC.

The CDR3 sequence: CASSSPRVGAYNEQFF. In DNA, the CDR3 is TGTGCCAGCAGTTCACCCAGGGTCGGCGCCTACAATGAGCAGTTCTTC. The J gene is TRBJ2-1, the V gene TRBV28; D perhaps matches TRBD1 (5 bases). Germline V lookup: CDR1 MDHEN, CDR2 SYDVKM. Trimming took off 4 bases at V and 2 bases at J, with 15 bases between the two ends. The CDR3 extends over 16 amino acids.

The J gene is TRBJ2-1, the V gene TRBV27, with 7 bases matching TRBD1. There are 13 residues in the CDR3. In germline, CDR1 is MNHEY, CDR2 SMNVEV (reference sequence). Losses at the gene ends were 3 bases for V and 7 bases for J; bases not matched to a gene: 3. CDR3: CASSFTTGNEQFF. Written as DNA, the CDR3 is TGTGCCAGCAGTTTTACGACAGGGAATGAGCAGTTCTTC.

The gene calls are TRBV28 and TRBJ1-1, with a tentative D call TRBD1 (6 bases). V lost 4 bases, J lost 6 bases, and 18 bases lay in between. CDR1 MDHEN and CDR2 SYDVKM come from the germline V gene. This CDR3 region has 15 residues. The CDR3 reads CASSSQGLGAAEAFF. DNA for the CDR3: TGTGCCAGCAGTTCGCAGGGGTTGGGTGCGGCTGAAGCTTTCTTT.

This rearrangement joins TRBV13 to TRBJ2-3, with unresolved D. Germline values: CDR1 PRHDT, CDR2 FYEKMQ (reference sequence). V dropped 3 bases and J dropped 2 bases, with 15 bases sitting between them. The CDR3 is made up of 16 amino acids. The CDR3 DNA reads as TGTGCCAGCAGCTTCCGGGTCCCCACACCCACAGATACGCAGTATTTT. Its protein is CASSFRVPTPTDTQYF.

The chain employs TRBV7-6 and TRBJ2-3, with D maybe TRBD1 (6 bases). Deletions cut 5 bases from V and 3 bases from J, with 21 bases between. Per the germline V gene, CDR1 is SGHVS and CDR2 is FNYEAQ. There are 17 residues in the CDR3. The CDR3 loop is CASSPGTLISRTDTQYF. CDR3 nucleotide sequence: TGTGCCAGCAGCCCCGGGACATTGATATCGAGGACAGATACGCAGTATTTT.

The J gene is TRBJ2-5, the V gene TRBV18; TRBD2 might be the D (6 bases). Germline CDR1 and CDR2: KGHSH and LQKENI. V was pared by 5 bases and J by 4 bases, with 11 bases between. The CDR3 has 13 amino acids. CDR3 protein: CASSSLEGETQYF. The CDR3 region has the DNA TGTGCCAGCTCATCACTGGAGGGAGAGACCCAGTACTTC.

The rearrangement joins TRBV28 to TRBJ1-2; D unresolved. The germline CDR1 and CDR2 sequences are MDHEN and SYDVKM. The CDR3 has 11 amino acids. V lost 2 bases, J lost 11 bases, and 9 bases lay in between. CDR3: CASSLEGGYTF. The CDR3 bases are TGTGCCAGCAGTTTAGAGGGCGGGTACACCTTC.

The CDR3 is CVTGGGNEQFF. CDR3 sequence (DNA): TGTGTCACAGGGGGGGGAAATGAGCAGTTCTTC. The gene calls are TRBV7-9 and TRBJ2-1; D might be TRBD1 (8 bases). Germline CDR1 reads SEHNR; CDR2 reads FQNEAQ (reference sequence). The CDR3 spans 11 residues.